One and the same sample provided the 26 T cell receptor beta chains below, sequenced in a study of T cells in Graves' hyperthyroidism and ophthalmopathy. RNA transcripts yielded amplified TCR beta CDR3 regions. An initial round of RT-PCR targeting the TCR CDR3 relied on the HTBI primer set. MiXCR, run by TCRdb on the multiplex PCR reads, gives a single entry per CDR3 protein. The sample contains 550,000 to 800,000 distinct CDR3 sequences, around 15% of which appear only once. The sequenced material came from blood. The source of these receptors is a man aged 50 to 59 with Graves' hyperthyroidism.

This clonotype was detected a few times. The V call is TRBV28, the J call TRBJ2-3; tentatively, D is TRBD1 (6 bases). The CDR3 is made up of 14 amino acids. V gave up 6 bases and J gave up 1 base, with 11 bases separating them. CDR1 is MDHEN, CDR2 SYDVKM, per germline. The CDR3 sequence is CASRLQGGTDTQYF. The CDR3 DNA is TGTGCCAGCAGGCTACAGGGCGGCACAGATACGCAGTATTTT.

To note about this clonotype: A single base separates this from a much larger clone, so it may be a read error. The genes are TRBV7-3 and TRBJ1-6; D call uncertain. V lost 2 bases to trimming and J lost 7 bases, with 6 bases between them. The germline gives CDR1 SGHTA, CDR2 FQGTGA. This CDR3 comprises 13 residues. The CDR3 DNA is TGTGCCAGCAGCTTATATGGGAATTCACCCCTCCACTTT. The encoded protein is CASSLYGNSPLHF.

This clonotype appeared many times. The CDR3 is CSATRTVSSYEQYF. The CDR3, as DNA: TGCAGTGCAACTAGGACAGTTAGCTCCTACGAGCAGTACTTC. V and J are TRBV20-1 and TRBJ2-7; D perhaps matches TRBD1 (6 bases). The CDR3 length is 14 residues. The V end was cut by 6 bases, the J end by 0 bases, with 15 bases between. Germline V gives CDR1 DFQATT, CDR2 SNEGSKA (reference sequence).

At least ten counts were recorded for this clonotype. This chain uses TRBV3-1 with TRBJ1-4; D gene ambiguous. Germline V CDR1 and CDR2: LGHDT, YNNKEL (reference sequence). The length of the CDR3 is 14 residues. V was cut by 6 bases and J by 5 bases, with 13 bases left in between. The CDR3 DNA is TGTGCCAGCAGTCAAAGCATCACGAATGAAAAACTGTTTTTT. Its translation is CASSQSITNEKLFF.

Only a few counts were recorded for this clonotype. The chain links TRBV5-6 to TRBJ2-5; D unclear. V lost 1 base and J lost 1, with 17 bases in between. Germline CDR1 SGHDT, CDR2 YYEEEE. The CDR3 is 17 residues long. CDR3 residues: CASSLMLGNALQETQYF. CDR3 bases: TGTGCCAGCAGCTTGATGTTAGGGAACGCCCTCCAAGAGACCCAGTACTTC.

At least ten counts were recorded for this clonotype. J is TRBJ2-7 and V is TRBV11-2; a possible D gene is TRBD1 (5 bases). Trimming cost V 5 bases and J 5 bases, with 13 bases left between them. The CDR3 contains 13 residues. The germline CDR1 and CDR2 sequences are SGHAT and FQNNGV. In DNA form, the CDR3 reads TGTGCCAGCAGCATGACCCAGGGTGACGAGCAGTACTTC. Its translation is CASSMTQGDEQYF.

This clonotype has ten or more counts. V gene TRBV5-1 combines with J gene TRBJ2-1, with TRBD1 matching 8 bases. Per germline, CDR1 SGHRS and CDR2 YFSETQ. The CDR3 runs to 16 residues. V lost 4 bases to trimming and J lost 5 bases; unmatched junction nucleotides: 11. The CDR3 loop reads CASSIPTGANNNEQFF. The CDR3 DNA follows: TGCGCCAGCAGCATACCGACAGGGGCCAACAACAATGAGCAGTTCTTC.

The chain recombines TRBV5-1 with TRBJ2-5; 8 bases map to TRBD1. The CDR3 loop spans 14 amino acids. Germline values: CDR1 SGHRS, CDR2 YFSETQ. The trim removed 5 bases at V and 1 base at J, leaving 4 bases unmatched. The CDR3 nucleotides are TGCGCCAGCAGACAAACAGGGGGCCAAGAGACCCAGTACTTC. Translation gives CASRQTGGQETQYF.

This clonotype has ten or more counts. The chain is built from TRBV28 and TRBJ2-2; either TRBD1 or TRBD2 may fit D (5 bases each). The CDR3 runs 15 residues. Germline V gene lookup returns CDR1 MDHEN and CDR2 SYDVKM. Trimming took off 6 bases at V and 3 bases at J, with 14 bases between the two ends. The CDR3 loop is CASRTGTRDTGELFF. The CDR3 nucleotides are TGTGCCAGCAGGACCGGGACGCGGGACACCGGGGAGCTGTTTTTT.

This clonotype came up many times. The chain has TRBV20-1 and TRBJ1-1, with D perhaps matching TRBD1 (5 bases). The CDR3 totals 14 residues. V lost 4 bases and J lost 4, with 16 bases in between. Looked up from germline, CDR1 is DFQATT and CDR2 is SNEGSKA (reference sequence). The CDR3 DNA sequence: TGCAGTGCTACCCCCCTCCAGGGCGGCACTGAAGCTTTCTTT. Protein: CSATPLQGGTEAFF.

The rearrangement joins TRBV14 to TRBJ2-5; D not resolved. V lost 4 bases, J lost 5 bases, and 5 bases lay in between. Germline V gene lookup returns CDR1 SGHDN and CDR2 FVKESK. The CDR3 contains 11 residues. CDR3 DNA sequence: TGTGCCAGCAGCCGTATTGAGACCCAGTACTTC. It specifies CASSRIETQYF.

This clonotype was observed a few times. CDR3 in DNA: TGTGCCAGTAGTCCGGGACTTTTTTACAATGAGCAGTTCTTC. Amino acids: CASSPGLFYNEQFF. The gene calls are TRBV19 and TRBJ2-1; D is perhaps TRBD2 (6 bases). CDR3 length: 14 amino acids. V was pared by 5 bases and J by 4 bases, with 12 bases between. Germline CDR1 and CDR2: LNHDA and SQIVND (reference sequence).

This clonotype was recorded many times. The chain combines TRBV9 with TRBJ2-5; unclear D gene. Germline V gives CDR1 SGDLS, CDR2 YYNGEE. This CDR3 spans 15 amino acids. V was clipped by 0 bases and J by 4 bases, with 13 bases between them. The CDR3 bases are TGTGCCAGCAGCGTAGCCCCCAGGTTTGGAGAGACCCAGTACTTC. It codes for CASSVAPRFGETQYF.

This clonotype came up once. A read error is possible here, since a much larger clone lies one base away. The chain combines TRBV30 with TRBJ2-3; D may correspond to TRBD1 or TRBD2 (5 bases each). This CDR3 region has 14 residues. Germline V CDR1 and CDR2: GTSNPN, SVGIG (reference sequence). Trimming stripped 3 bases from V and 1 base from J, with 11 bases between. The CDR3 spells CAWSSWDRTDTQYF. In DNA, the CDR3 is TGTGCCTGGAGCTCCTGGGACCGCACAGATACGCAGTATTTT.

In its sample, this clonotype was seen a few times. This rearrangement joins TRBV6-1 to TRBJ2-2; D remains unclear. From germline, CDR1 is MNHNS and CDR2 SASEGT. Deletions cut 3 bases from V and 0 bases from J, with 8 bases between. The CDR3 loop spans 15 amino acids. The CDR3 reads CASSDLLANTGELFF. The CDR3, as DNA: TGTGCCAGCAGTGACCTTTTGGCGAACACCGGGGAGCTGTTTTTT.

The chain has TRBV6-1 and TRBJ2-1; tentatively, D is TRBD2 (6 bases). V was clipped by 3 bases and J by 10 bases, with 25 bases between them. In germline, CDR1 is MNHNS, CDR2 SASEGT. The CDR3 is 17 residues long. CDR3 bases: TGTGCCAGCAGTGACGATAGCGGAAGGAGCGATCCCCACGAGCAGTTCTTC. Amino acid sequence: CASSDDSGRSDPHEQFF.

This clonotype has a handful of counts. The gene calls are TRBV29-1 and TRBJ1-1; 8 bases map to TRBD1. CDR3 length equals 15 residues. J was trimmed by 1 base and V by 1 base; bases with no gene match: 5. Per germline, CDR1 SQVTM and CDR2 ANQGSEA. The CDR3 region is CSVEGVDRGNTEAFF. CDR3 sequence (DNA): TGCAGCGTTGAAGGGGTCGACAGGGGGAACACTGAAGCTTTCTTT.

The chain couples TRBV4-1 to TRBJ1-1; no definite D call. Trimming shortened V by 0 bases and J by 2 bases, and 7 bases separated the two germline ends. CDR1 is MGHRA, CDR2 YSYEKL, per germline. CDR3 length equals 14 residues. Here the CDR3 DNA reads TGCGCCAGCAGCCAAGAGAGGGATAACACTGAAGCTTTCTTT. It specifies CASSQERDNTEAFF.

The CDR3 region is CASSQGGQRNYNEQFF. The CDR3 nucleotides read TGTGCCAGCAGCCAGGGAGGCCAGCGAAACTACAATGAGCAGTTCTTC. This chain joins TRBV11-2 and TRBJ2-1; TRBD2 is a possible D gene (6 bases). Germline CDR1 and CDR2: SGHAT and FQNNGV. This CDR3 comprises 16 residues. The ends were cut back, 5 bases at V and 3 bases at J, with 17 bases in the middle.

The chain joins TRBV7-2 to TRBJ2-3; 7 nucleotides match TRBD2. CDR1 SGHTA and CDR2 FQGNSA come from the germline V gene. There are 15 residues in the CDR3. V was pared by 4 bases and J by 3 bases, with 7 bases of the junction left unmatched. The CDR3 nucleotides are TGTGCCAGCAGCTACGTGTCTAGCGGAACAGATACGCAGTATTTT. Protein product: CASSYVSSGTDTQYF. Looking up the rest from reference TRBV7-2 and TRBJ2-3 gives the full variable domain: GAGVSQSPSNKVTEKGKDVELRCDPISGHTALYWYRQSLGQGLEFLIYFQGNSAPDKSGLPSDRFSAERTGGSVSTLTIQRTQQEDSAVYLCASSYVSSGTDTQYFGPGTRLTVL.

This clonotype was recorded at least ten times. The chain links TRBV6-1 to TRBJ2-3; 10 bases match TRBD2. Trimming took 0 bases from V and 1 from J; bases not matched to a gene: 10. Germline V gene sequence: CDR1 MNHNS, CDR2 SASEGT. The CDR3 spans 19 residues. CDR3 sequence (DNA): TGTGCCAGCAGTGAAGCGCTTCTGCTAGCGGGAGACGGCACAGATACGCAGTATTTT. Translation: CASSEALLLAGDGTDTQYF.

This clonotype was recorded a few times. The chain is built from TRBV6-2 or TRBV6-3 and TRBJ1-1, with D possibly being TRBD1 (6 bases). Germline V CDR1 and CDR2: MNHEY, SVGEGT. V was clipped by 8 bases and J by 4 bases, with 17 bases between them. This CDR3 comprises 14 residues. The CDR3 here is CASDWGGTGTEAFF. The CDR3 nucleotides read TGTGCCAGCGATTGGGGGGGCACGGGCACTGAAGCTTTCTTT.

This clonotype was counted only a few times. The CDR3 here is CASSSTSGGEQFF. The CDR3, as DNA: TGTGCCAGCAGTTCGACTAGCGGTGGTGAGCAGTTCTTC. This chain links TRBV27 with TRBJ2-1; 9 bases fit TRBD2. The CDR3 runs to 13 residues. The V gene's germline CDR1 is MNHEY and CDR2 SMNVEV (reference sequence). The junction had 4 bases not matched to a gene; V was cut back by 4 bases and J by 9 bases.

There are a few counts of this clonotype. The rearrangement links TRBV15 to TRBJ1-2; weak D call: TRBD1 (6 bases). CDR1 is LNHNV and CDR2 is YYDKDF in the germline V gene (reference sequence). The CDR3 has 15 residues. V was clipped by 5 bases and J by 4 bases, with 17 bases between them. DNA of the CDR3: TGTGCCACCAGCCTTCCGGGGGCCGGTGCCTATGGCTACACCTTC. Encoded protein: CATSLPGAGAYGYTF.

This clonotype has only a few counts. A much larger clone differs from this one at a single base, so this may be a read error. The V call is TRBV2, the J call TRBJ2-2, with D perhaps matching TRBD1 (6 bases). Germline loops: CDR1 SNHLY, CDR2 FYNNEI. CDR3 length equals 15 residues. The CDR3 nucleotides read TGTGCCAGCAGTAGACAGGCAGGGAGCACCGGGGAGCTGCTTTTT. Translation: CASSRQAGSTGELLF.

At least ten counts were recorded for this clonotype. The chain is built from TRBV7-2 and TRBJ2-3, with a weak D call TRBD2 (5 bases). The CDR3 loop spans 16 amino acids. The germline CDR1 and CDR2 sequences are SGHTA and FQGNSA. The ends were cut back, 2 bases at V and 3 bases at J, with 15 bases in the middle. CDR3 amino acids: CASSLHSRGGTDTQYF. The CDR3, as DNA: TGTGCCAGCAGCTTACATAGCAGAGGAGGTACAGATACGCAGTATTTT.